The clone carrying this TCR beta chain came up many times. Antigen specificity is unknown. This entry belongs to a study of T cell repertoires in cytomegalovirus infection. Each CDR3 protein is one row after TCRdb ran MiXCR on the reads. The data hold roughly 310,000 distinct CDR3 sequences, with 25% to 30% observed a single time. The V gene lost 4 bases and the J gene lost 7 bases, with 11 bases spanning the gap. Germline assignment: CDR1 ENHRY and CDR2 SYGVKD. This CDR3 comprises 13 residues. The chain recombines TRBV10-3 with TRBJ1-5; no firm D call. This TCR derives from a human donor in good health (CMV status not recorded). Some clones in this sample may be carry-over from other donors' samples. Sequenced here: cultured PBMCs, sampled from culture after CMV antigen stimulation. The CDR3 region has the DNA TGTGCCATCAGTGTCTCCGGGGAACAGCCCCAGCATTTT. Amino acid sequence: CAISVSGEQPQHF.